These T cell receptor beta chains were read from a single sample in a study of blood T cell repertoires in COVID-19. Some clones are missing from TCRdb's copy, which holds only in-frame ones; the method was immunoSEQ multiplex PCR. Among 150,000 to 200,000 clones, under 85% were seen once, and the ten largest hold less than 15%. Sequenced material: PBMCs or T cells enriched from blood (not recorded which). Receptors originate from a man aged 50-59 years who had recovered from COVID-19. CDR3s leave out the opening cysteine and the closing phenylalanine or tryptophan. Each record gives: CDR3 protein, V gene.

ASSLFGGDTNTGELF	TRBV27
ASSFRSGLNSPLH	TRBV5-6
ASSPSPPVNYNEQF	TRBV4-1
ASSPGQGAVNQPQH	TRBV5-1
ASSEGTGRETQY	TRBV10-1
ASKWTSGDYEQY	TRBV27
ASQGVQESPLH	TRBV10-1
ASSPGGSNQPQH	TRBV5-1
AISESGVVVAGASSTDTQY	TRBV10-3
ASSAGSSNYGYT	TRBV28
ASSYSGASDTQY	TRBV6-2/TRBV6-3
ASSPRDPRGAQH	TRBV7-2
ASSQGPGNSGNTIY	TRBV4-3
ASTKGDSQFYGYT	TRBV19
ASSTPAGGQRTETQY	TRBV2
ASSQERYGYT	TRBV3-1/TRBV3-2
ASSLEVGLFTEAF	TRBV5-4
ASSSASVRDTQY	TRBV28
ATRDTLNTEAF	TRBV15
ASRGTAPTYTQY	TRBV27
ASSPPGQGNSNQPQH	TRBV18
ASSNGQGAKGWEAF	TRBV5-1
ASSSTRTGEGYT	TRBV11-2
ASSQDLAGDNTDTQY	TRBV4-3
ASSLVQGARSYT	TRBV5-1
ASSEVEIYEQY	TRBV6-1
ASTFGLGTDTQY	TRBV6-5
ASVSGGRVEEKLF	TRBV28
ASSLARSEKLF	TRBV5-1
ASSLRGLAGGLRETQY	TRBV7-3
ASSSTQSRWASGNTIY	TRBV5-4
ASSFWGATNEKLF	TRBV7-9
ASSLGLYSPLH	TRBV7-6
AWSVPGQGTQPQH	TRBV30
ASSYSEGATNNQPQH	TRBV6-2/TRBV6-3
ASSGIGYEQY	TRBV25-1
ASSEGLNYGYT	TRBV2
ASSGTGGINYEQY	TRBV7-9
ASSQDRVANYGYT	TRBV4-1
ASSGGTGGNNEQF	TRBV5-1
ARRLAQNNEQF	TRBV4-1
ASSDGTGGARQF	TRBV6-4
ATSDPTGPYGYT	TRBV24-1
ASSRRTEGEEQY	TRBV3-1/TRBV3-2
ASRAPGTGTEAF	TRBV2
ASSLTGSGNTIY	TRBV13
ASSLSQSYEQY	TRBV7-2
ASSQSRGRGYT	TRBV16
ASSYPTDTQY	TRBV7-9
ASSLSGGREQF	TRBV7-2
ASSTWPGRTYEQY	TRBV21-1
ASSRQGNTGELF	TRBV5-1